This TCR beta chain was retrieved from a study of monozygotic twins with inflammatory bowel disease. Study results and caveats: Data gave no support to a single strong signal or clonotype associated with IBD. Inverse Simpson values showed less TCRbeta diversity in IBD patients than in their healthy co-twins. Versus healthy twins, IBD patients showed fewer clonotypes shared with others, especially with disease activity.

Concerning this clonotype itself: What it binds is unknown.

TCRdb re-analyzed the 5' RACE reads; it lists each CDR3 protein once, without DNA. The sample has about 160,000 distinct CDR3 sequences. The CDR3 spans 15 residues. Germline CDR1 reads SGHRS; CDR2 reads YFSETQ. Source material: blood. J is TRBJ2-1 and V is TRBV5-1; TCRdb's D call of TRBD2 is untestable without DNA. This receptor was taken from a human donor with ulcerative colitis or Crohn's disease, or a healthy co-twin of an affected twin (not recorded which). The CDR3: CASSPTGLAYNEQFF.